The source of this TCR beta chain is a study of blood T cell repertoires in COVID-19 (dated by TCRdb to the early 2020s). In terms of the full investigation: Collaborator samples came from the United States, Italy and Spain and covered acute and convalescent phases of COVID-19. Deeply sampled blood TCRbeta repertoires from subjects exposed to, actively infected with, or recovered from COVID-19 were included in the dataset. Samples were obtained from the ongoing ImmuneRACE study (first 160 participants) and from about 1,300 subjects provided by 6 global collaborators. Where available, HLA class I and class II types were obtained from metadata supplied by the sample provider rather than from assay-based typing. The repertoires were made available in a free public database intended to serve as a resource for research on the immune response to SARS-CoV-2. Nearly every sample came with metadata listing a de-identified subject ID, COVID-19 status, age in years and sex. The prospective study material was composed of cDNA or gDNA derived from T cells, B-cell-depleted T cells, or PBMCs. General findings and caveats noted by the study authors: The quantity of clinical and demographic metadata differed by source and by participant and was supplied without curation.

The immunoSEQ Assay, a bias-controlled multiplex PCR, was used to amplify TCRbeta CDR3 regions from genomic DNA. As for how the authors treated the data: The number of nucleated cells in each sample was estimated by amplification of reference gene primers within the assay. To quantify the absolute abundance of each unique TCRbeta CDR3 rearrangement, sequence reads were collapsed and filtered. Productive Simpson clonality was computed per sample as the square root of Simpson's diversity index over productive rearrangements. Not all clones reach the TCRdb copy of this immuneACCESS table, which keeps in-frame sequences only. Checked studies attribute under half of the gap to unresolved V genes and leave the rest unexplained. From that table come the V and J calls and clone size; the DNA was used to work out D and trimming. The sample data list some 490,000 clones, and roughly nine tenths of these were observed just once. Jointly, the top ten make up approximately 8.3% of the sample.

Points on this clone: The antigen this receptor binds is unknown. No per-base quality is available; no much larger clone lies one base away.

The germline V gene supplies CDR1 SQVTM and CDR2 ANQGSEA. The CDR3 has 12 amino acids, counting the end cysteine and phenylalanine. CDR3 DNA is the only sequence kept; it has 36 bases, read in frame from the first base. Trimming at the junction amounts to 7 bases on V and 5 bases on J, and the germline ends lie 14 bases apart. Participants in the prospective study were aged about 18 to 89 years, lived in some 24 United States geographic areas, and enrolled through a virtual design. Cohort assignment in the prospective study relied on participant-reported clinical history from a screening survey and a study questionnaire. For ImmuneRACE Cohort 3, a participant was defined as recovered based on two consecutive negative NP/OP PCR tests, clearance by a healthcare professional, or resolution of symptoms. Mobile phlebotomists in the prospective study collected whole blood, serum and a nasopharyngeal or oropharyngeal swab from every participant. Over a roughly two-month period, participants in the prospective study had the option of providing additional blood draws and questionnaires. Prospective study blood samples were shipped either frozen or at room temperature before DNA extraction.

Sequencing input: PBMCs or T cells enriched from blood (not recorded which). The chain links TRBV29-1 with TRBJ1-1; TRBD1 is a possible D gene, resting on 6 matching bases. This receptor was identified in a woman aged 55-75 years who had recovered from COVID-19. The DNA sequence follows: TGCAGCGGACACAGGGCAGGGACTGAAGCTTTCTTT. Its coded protein is CSGHRAGTEAFF.